Listed below are T cell receptor beta chains from one sample, sequenced in a study of cytomegalovirus exposure and HLA in healthy donors. The method was immunoSEQ multiplex PCR; TCRdb's version includes in-frame clones alone and lacks a portion of them. The data contain over 150,000 clones, 75% to 90% of them singletons. Sequenced: PBMCs. Receptor source: a male donor in good health and CMV-seronegative. Both conserved end residues are part of each CDR3. D genes are given only for firm matches. Part of the rows lack a size; the others show once, few, many or a class for expanded clones.

clone size: -
D gene: -
J gene: TRBJ1-5
V gene: TRBV27
CDR3 DNA: TGTGCCAGCAGTCCGGGGGGGGGTAGCAATCAGCCCCAGCATTTT
CDR3 protein: CASSPGGGSNQPQHF

clone size: -
D gene: -
J gene: TRBJ1-6
V gene: TRBV7-8
CDR3 DNA: TGTGCCAGCAGCTTCCAGGGAGGATTTAATTCACCCCTCCACTTT
CDR3 protein: CASSFQGGFNSPLHF

clone size: -
D gene: TRBD1
J gene: TRBJ1-1
V gene: TRBV5-4
CDR3 DNA: TGTGCCAGCAGCGAGGACAGGGGACGAAACACTGAAGCTTTCTTT
CDR3 protein: CASSEDRGRNTEAFF

clone size: -
D gene: TRBD1
J gene: TRBJ1-2
V gene: TRBV4-3
CDR3 DNA: TGCGCCAGCAGCCAAGGGACAGGGGGCAGTGGCTACACCTTC
CDR3 protein: CASSQGTGGSGYTF

clone size: -
D gene: TRBD1
J gene: TRBJ2-7
V gene: TRBV6-5
CDR3 DNA: TGTGCCAGCAGTTACTCGGGGACAGCCCGTAGTGCCGAGCAGTACTTC
CDR3 protein: CASSYSGTARSAEQYF

clone size: -
D gene: -
J gene: TRBJ1-2
V gene: TRBV19
CDR3 DNA: TGTGCCAGTAAGCCGGAAACCCGGCGGTCTGGCTACACCTTC
CDR3 protein: CASKPETRRSGYTF

clone size: -
D gene: -
J gene: TRBJ2-3
V gene: TRBV25-1
CDR3 DNA: TGTGCCAGCAGTGTCGCAGATACGCAGTATTTT
CDR3 protein: CASSVADTQYF

clone size: -
D gene: TRBD1
J gene: TRBJ1-2
V gene: TRBV19
CDR3 DNA: TGTGCCAGTAGTATTTTGGCAGGGGGCGCCTATGGCTACACCTTC
CDR3 protein: CASSILAGGAYGYTF

clone size: -
D gene: -
J gene: TRBJ1-2
V gene: TRBV11-2
CDR3 DNA: TGTGCCAGCAGTCTTTCCTCCCGGGGGATCTATGGCTACACCTTC
CDR3 protein: CASSLSSRGIYGYTF

clone size: -
D gene: TRBD1
J gene: TRBJ1-4
V gene: TRBV9
CDR3 DNA: TGTGCCAGCAGTGGTCCCGGGACAGGGTTAAATGAAAAACTGTTTTTT
CDR3 protein: CASSGPGTGLNEKLFF

clone size: -
D gene: -
J gene: TRBJ1-1
V gene: TRBV6-1
CDR3 DNA: TGTGCCAGCGGGGGGAGTACGAACACTGAAGCTTTCTTT
CDR3 protein: CASGGSTNTEAFF

clone size: -
D gene: TRBD1
J gene: TRBJ1-1
V gene: TRBV5-1
CDR3 DNA: TGCGCCAGCAGCCCGGGACAGGGCTCTGAAGCTTTCTTT
CDR3 protein: CASSPGQGSEAFF

clone size: -
D gene: TRBD1
J gene: TRBJ1-1
V gene: TRBV7-8
CDR3 DNA: TGTGCAGTTAATCGGGGACAGGGAAAAGCTTTCTTT
CDR3 protein: CAVNRGQGKAFF

clone size: -
D gene: TRBD2
J gene: TRBJ2-3
V gene: TRBV5-1
CDR3 DNA: TGCGCCAGCGGCTTGTCTCTAGCGGGGATACTAAGCACAGATACGCAGTATTTT
CDR3 protein: CASGLSLAGILSTDTQYF

clone size: few
D gene: -
J gene: TRBJ1-1
V gene: TRBV7-8
CDR3 DNA: TGTGCCAGCAGCTTCAGGGTGAACACTGAAGCTTTCTTT
CDR3 protein: CASSFRVNTEAFF

clone size: -
D gene: -
J gene: TRBJ2-2
V gene: TRBV4-2
CDR3 DNA: TGTGCCAGCAGCCAAGCTCTACCGAACACCGGGGAGCTGTTTTTT
CDR3 protein: CASSQALPNTGELFF

clone size: -
D gene: TRBD1
J gene: TRBJ1-5
V gene: TRBV19
CDR3 DNA: TGTGCCAGTAGATGGGACAGGGGACGCAATCAGCCCCAGCATTTT
CDR3 protein: CASRWDRGRNQPQHF

clone size: -
D gene: TRBD1
J gene: TRBJ1-6
V gene: TRBV5-1
CDR3 DNA: TGCGCCAGCAGCGTGACAGGGGGGAATTCACCCCTCCACTTT
CDR3 protein: CASSVTGGNSPLHF

clone size: -
D gene: TRBD2
J gene: TRBJ2-7
V gene: TRBV6-5
CDR3 DNA: TGTGCCAGCAGTTCCCCAGCGGGGGGTTACGAGCAGTACTTC
CDR3 protein: CASSSPAGGYEQYF

clone size: -
D gene: TRBD2
J gene: TRBJ2-5
V gene: TRBV9
CDR3 DNA: TGTGCCAGCAGCGTAGGGATTAGCGGGGGGCGGGAGACCCAGTACTTC
CDR3 protein: CASSVGISGGRETQYF

clone size: -
D gene: TRBD1
J gene: TRBJ1-2
V gene: TRBV7-6
CDR3 DNA: TGTGCCAGCAGCTTATCTGACAGGGGGCTGAGCTACACCTTC
CDR3 protein: CASSLSDRGLSYTF

clone size: once
D gene: TRBD1
J gene: TRBJ1-4
V gene: TRBV5-1
CDR3 DNA: TGCGCCAGCAGCTGGACAGGGGAGGAAAAACTGTTTTTT
CDR3 protein: CASSWTGEEKLFF

clone size: -
D gene: TRBD2
J gene: TRBJ2-3
V gene: TRBV4-3
CDR3 DNA: TGCGCCAGCAGCCACTCAGGACTAGCGTTAGATACGCAGTATTTT
CDR3 protein: CASSHSGLALDTQYF

clone size: few
D gene: TRBD1
J gene: TRBJ2-2
V gene: TRBV5-4
CDR3 DNA: TGTGCCAGCAGCTTGGGGGGACAGGGCGGGCGCGGGCTGTTTTTT
CDR3 protein: CASSLGGQGGRGLFF

clone size: -
D gene: -
J gene: TRBJ2-2
V gene: TRBV25-1
CDR3 DNA: TGTGCCAGCAGTGAATATGCAGGGGTGAGCACCGGGGAGCTGTTTTTT
CDR3 protein: CASSEYAGVSTGELFF

clone size: -
D gene: -
J gene: TRBJ2-7
V gene: TRBV5-1
CDR3 DNA: TGCGCCAGCAGCTTGTCGACTGAAGTCCCCTACGAGCAGTACTTC
CDR3 protein: CASSLSTEVPYEQYF

clone size: -
D gene: TRBD1
J gene: TRBJ1-2
V gene: TRBV6-1
CDR3 DNA: TGTGCCAGCACCACGGACAGGGCCGCTAACTATGGCTACACCTTC
CDR3 protein: CASTTDRAANYGYTF

clone size: -
D gene: -
J gene: TRBJ2-7
V gene: TRBV27
CDR3 DNA: TGTGCCAGCAGTTCCCGGGACTCCGCCTACGAGCAGTACTTC
CDR3 protein: CASSSRDSAYEQYF

clone size: -
D gene: -
J gene: TRBJ2-3
V gene: TRBV6-1
CDR3 DNA: TGTGCCAGCAATATAGGGGCCACAGATACGCAGTATTTT
CDR3 protein: CASNIGATDTQYF